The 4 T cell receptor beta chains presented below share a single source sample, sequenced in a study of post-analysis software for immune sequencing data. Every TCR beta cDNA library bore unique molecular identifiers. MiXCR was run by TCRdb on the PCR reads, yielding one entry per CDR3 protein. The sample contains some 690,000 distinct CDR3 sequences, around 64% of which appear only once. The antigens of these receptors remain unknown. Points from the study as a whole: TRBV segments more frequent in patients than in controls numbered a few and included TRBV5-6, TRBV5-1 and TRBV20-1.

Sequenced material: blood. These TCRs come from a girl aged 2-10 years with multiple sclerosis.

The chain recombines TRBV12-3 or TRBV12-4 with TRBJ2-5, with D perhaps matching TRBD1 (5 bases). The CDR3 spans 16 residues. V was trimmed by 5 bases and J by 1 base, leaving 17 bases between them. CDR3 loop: CASSTYLDRSQETQYF. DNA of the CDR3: TGTGCCAGCAGTACCTACCTAGACAGATCCCAAGAGACCCAGTACTTC.

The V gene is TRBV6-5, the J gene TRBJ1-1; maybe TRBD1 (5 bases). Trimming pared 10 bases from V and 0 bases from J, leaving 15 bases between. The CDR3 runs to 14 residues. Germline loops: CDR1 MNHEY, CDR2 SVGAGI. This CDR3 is CATSRETLNTEAFF. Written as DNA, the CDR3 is TGTGCCACCAGCAGGGAGACGTTGAACACTGAAGCTTTCTTT.

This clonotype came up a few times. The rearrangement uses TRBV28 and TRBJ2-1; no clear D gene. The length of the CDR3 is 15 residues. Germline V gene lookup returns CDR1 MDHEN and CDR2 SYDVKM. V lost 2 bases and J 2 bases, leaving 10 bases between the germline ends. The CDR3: CASSLTLSTYNEQFF. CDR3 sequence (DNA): TGTGCCAGCAGTTTAACGTTGTCGACCTACAATGAGCAGTTCTTC.

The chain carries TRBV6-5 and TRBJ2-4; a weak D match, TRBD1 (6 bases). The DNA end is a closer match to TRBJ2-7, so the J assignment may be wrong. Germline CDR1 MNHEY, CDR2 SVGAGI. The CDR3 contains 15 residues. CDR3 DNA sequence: TGTGCCAGCAGTTACTCGGGGGCAGGGGTCCACGAGCAGTACTTC. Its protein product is CASSYSGAGVHEQYF.